Listed below are T cell receptor beta chains from one sample, sequenced in a study of shared clonotypes between healthy human individuals. TCRdb's table, derived via immunoSEQ multiplex PCR, lists solely in-frame clones and lacks some. The sample lists some 2.1 million clones; 90% to 95% were seen once. The source material was naive CD8+ T cells from PBMCs. Receptors were obtained from a man younger than 35 in good health. Some clones in this sample may be carry-over from other donors' samples. Each CDR3 is given with its conserved first and last residue. Fields, in order: clone size, D gene, J gene, V gene, CDR3 protein, CDR3 DNA. The D gene is left open where the match is weak. Size tells how often a clone was seen (once, few, many) or the class of an expanded clone, and some rows leave it out.

clone_size: -; d_call: -; j_call: TRBJ2-3; v_call: TRBV7-2; cdr3_aa: CASSAPRLGLTDTQYF; cdr3_nt: TGTGCCAGCAGCGCTCCTAGACTAGGGCTCACAGATACGCAGTATTTT
clone_size: -; d_call: -; j_call: TRBJ2-6; v_call: TRBV9; cdr3_aa: CASSVVGANVLTF; cdr3_nt: TGTGCCAGCAGCGTAGTTGGGGCCAACGTCCTGACTTTC
clone_size: once; d_call: TRBD2; j_call: TRBJ2-2; v_call: TRBV5-1; cdr3_aa: CASSFTGGVLATGELFF; cdr3_nt: TGCGCCAGCAGCTTCACCGGGGGGGTGTTAGCCACCGGGGAGCTGTTTTTT
clone_size: -; d_call: -; j_call: TRBJ2-7; v_call: TRBV6-5; cdr3_aa: CASSYSRQDISYEQYF; cdr3_nt: TGTGCCAGCAGTTACTCGCGGCAGGACATCTCCTACGAGCAGTACTTC
clone_size: once; d_call: -; j_call: TRBJ2-1; v_call: TRBV27; cdr3_aa: CASSLIIAVGPTEQFF; cdr3_nt: TGTGCCAGCAGTTTAATTATAGCGGTTGGCCCTACGGAGCAGTTCTTC
clone_size: once; d_call: -; j_call: TRBJ2-1; v_call: TRBV19; cdr3_aa: CASSIFQYNEQFF; cdr3_nt: TGTGCCAGTAGTATTTTCCAGTACAATGAGCAGTTCTTC
clone_size: -; d_call: -; j_call: TRBJ2-5; v_call: TRBV6-6; cdr3_aa: CASSYGQKETQYF; cdr3_nt: TGTGCCAGCAGTTACGGGCAGAAAGAGACCCAGTACTTC
clone_size: -; d_call: -; j_call: TRBJ2-7; v_call: TRBV21-1; cdr3_aa: CASSSDRDRGPYEQYF; cdr3_nt: TGTGCCAGCAGCAGCGACCGGGACAGGGGGCCCTACGAGCAGTACTTC
clone_size: few; d_call: -; j_call: TRBJ2-7; v_call: TRBV5-1; cdr3_aa: CASSLEGYEQYF; cdr3_nt: TGCGCCAGCAGCTTGGAGGGCTACGAGCAGTACTTC
clone_size: -; d_call: -; j_call: TRBJ2-2; v_call: TRBV7-2; cdr3_aa: CASSLVPTGELFF; cdr3_nt: TGTGCCAGCAGCTTAGTGCCTACCGGGGAGCTGTTTTTT
clone_size: -; d_call: -; j_call: TRBJ1-4; v_call: TRBV28; cdr3_aa: CASSLRQDGNEKLFF; cdr3_nt: TGTGCCAGCAGTTTGCGGCAGGACGGAAATGAAAAACTGTTTTTT
clone_size: once; d_call: TRBD2; j_call: TRBJ2-3; v_call: TRBV27; cdr3_aa: CASSSRLDGGITDTQYF; cdr3_nt: TGTGCCAGCAGTTCGAGATTGGACGGGGGGATCACAGATACGCAGTATTTT
clone_size: -; d_call: -; j_call: TRBJ2-2; v_call: TRBV15; cdr3_aa: CATSRVGRVDTGELFF; cdr3_nt: TGTGCCACCAGCAGAGTGGGCAGGGTAGACACCGGGGAGCTGTTTTTT
clone_size: -; d_call: -; j_call: TRBJ2-5; v_call: TRBV7-9; cdr3_aa: CASSLGGAAETQYF; cdr3_nt: TGTGCCAGCAGCTTAGGTGGGGCCGCGGAGACCCAGTACTTC
clone_size: -; d_call: -; j_call: TRBJ2-5; v_call: TRBV6-5; cdr3_aa: CASSWAVGQETQYF; cdr3_nt: TGTGCCAGCAGTTGGGCAGTCGGACAAGAGACCCAGTACTTC
clone_size: few; d_call: -; j_call: TRBJ1-1; v_call: TRBV6-5; cdr3_aa: CASSPGTLNTEAFF; cdr3_nt: TGTGCCAGCAGTCCGGGGACACTGAACACTGAAGCTTTCTTT
clone_size: -; d_call: TRBD2; j_call: TRBJ2-1; v_call: TRBV7-8; cdr3_aa: CASNQGLAGADSYNEQFF; cdr3_nt: TGTGCCAGCAACCAGGGACTAGCGGGAGCAGACTCCTACAATGAGCAGTTCTTC
clone_size: -; d_call: TRBD1; j_call: TRBJ1-5; v_call: TRBV19; cdr3_aa: CASSVRDRVGVSNQPQHF; cdr3_nt: TGTGCCAGTAGTGTTCGGGACAGGGTGGGAGTTAGCAATCAGCCCCAGCATTTT
clone_size: -; d_call: -; j_call: TRBJ1-4; v_call: TRBV5-4; cdr3_aa: CASSLDRVDTNEKLFF; cdr3_nt: TGTGCCAGCAGCTTGGATAGGGTTGATACTAATGAAAAACTGTTTTTT
clone_size: -; d_call: -; j_call: TRBJ1-5; v_call: TRBV7-6; cdr3_aa: CASSPGTGVWNNQPQHF; cdr3_nt: TGTGCCAGCAGTCCGGGGACGGGGGTATGGAACAATCAGCCCCAGCATTTT
clone_size: -; d_call: TRBD2; j_call: TRBJ2-1; v_call: TRBV11-2; cdr3_aa: CASRGLAGDNEQFF; cdr3_nt: TGTGCCAGCAGAGGACTAGCGGGAGACAATGAGCAGTTCTTC
clone_size: -; d_call: TRBD1; j_call: TRBJ2-7; v_call: TRBV14; cdr3_aa: CASSQDRGLDEQYF; cdr3_nt: TGTGCCAGCAGCCAAGACAGGGGGCTGGACGAGCAGTACTTC
clone_size: -; d_call: TRBD2; j_call: TRBJ2-1; v_call: TRBV27; cdr3_aa: CASSLSSGPYNEQFF; cdr3_nt: TGTGCCAGCAGCCTTTCTAGCGGACCTTACAATGAGCAGTTCTTC
clone_size: -; d_call: -; j_call: TRBJ1-1; v_call: TRBV6-1; cdr3_aa: CASRDKGLLAFF; cdr3_nt: TGTGCCAGCAGGGATAAAGGATTGTTAGCTTTCTTT
clone_size: -; d_call: -; j_call: TRBJ2-2; v_call: TRBV2; cdr3_aa: CASLGRQAGHGELFF; cdr3_nt: TGTGCCAGCCTGGGGCGACAGGCGGGCCACGGGGAGCTGTTTTTT
clone_size: -; d_call: -; j_call: TRBJ2-7; v_call: TRBV5-6; cdr3_aa: CASSPAGNPYEQYF; cdr3_nt: TGTGCCAGCAGCCCGGCAGGGAATCCCTACGAGCAGTACTTC
clone_size: -; d_call: -; j_call: TRBJ2-2; v_call: TRBV19; cdr3_aa: CASSIETGHNTGELFF; cdr3_nt: TGTGCCAGTAGTATAGAGACGGGACATAACACCGGGGAGCTGTTTTTT
clone_size: -; d_call: -; j_call: TRBJ2-7; v_call: TRBV5-1; cdr3_aa: CASSSAGTPYEQYF; cdr3_nt: TGCGCCAGCAGCTCTGCCGGGACACCCTACGAGCAGTACTTC
clone_size: -; d_call: -; j_call: TRBJ2-2; v_call: TRBV6-4; cdr3_aa: CASSGTINTGELFF; cdr3_nt: TGTGCCAGCAGTGGGACTATAAACACCGGGGAGCTGTTTTTT
clone_size: -; d_call: -; j_call: TRBJ2-7; v_call: TRBV15; cdr3_aa: CATSRGIERKAYEQYF; cdr3_nt: TGTGCCACCAGCAGAGGAATCGAGCGCAAGGCCTACGAGCAGTACTTC
clone_size: -; d_call: TRBD1; j_call: TRBJ1-2; v_call: TRBV9; cdr3_aa: CASSVTGQGVGYTF; cdr3_nt: TGTGCCAGCAGCGTTACAGGACAGGGTGTTGGCTACACCTTC
clone_size: -; d_call: TRBD2; j_call: TRBJ2-7; v_call: TRBV27; cdr3_aa: CASSLTTGLAGYEQYF; cdr3_nt: TGTGCCAGCAGTTTAACGACGGGACTAGCGGGATACGAGCAGTACTTC
clone_size: once; d_call: TRBD1; j_call: TRBJ1-2; v_call: TRBV2; cdr3_aa: CASSPTGGSRYGYTF; cdr3_nt: TGTGCCAGCTCCCCAACAGGGGGCTCTCGCTATGGCTACACCTTC
clone_size: -; d_call: TRBD2; j_call: TRBJ2-7; v_call: TRBV4-1; cdr3_aa: CASSQVLAGYEQYF; cdr3_nt: TGCGCCAGCAGCCAAGTCCTAGCGGGGTACGAGCAGTACTTC
clone_size: -; d_call: TRBD1; j_call: TRBJ1-2; v_call: TRBV2; cdr3_aa: CASSEGTGSPFYGYTF; cdr3_nt: TGTGCCAGCAGTGAAGGGACAGGGTCGCCCTTCTATGGCTACACCTTC
clone_size: -; d_call: -; j_call: TRBJ1-2; v_call: TRBV29-1; cdr3_aa: CSAPRAGNYGYTF; cdr3_nt: TGCAGCGCCCCCAGGGCAGGGAACTATGGCTACACCTTC
clone_size: -; d_call: -; j_call: TRBJ2-7; v_call: TRBV6-1; cdr3_aa: CASSSRGYEQYF; cdr3_nt: TGTGCCAGCAGTTCTAGGGGCTACGAGCAGTACTTC
clone_size: -; d_call: -; j_call: TRBJ2-1; v_call: TRBV6-4; cdr3_aa: CASSVDSDSYNEQFF; cdr3_nt: TGTGCCAGCAGTGTAGATAGCGACTCCTACAATGAGCAGTTCTTC
clone_size: -; d_call: -; j_call: TRBJ1-4; v_call: TRBV4-3; cdr3_aa: CASSQWGGQTNNEKLFF; cdr3_nt: TGCGCCAGCAGCCAATGGGGGGGACAAACCAATAATGAAAAACTGTTTTTT
clone_size: -; d_call: -; j_call: TRBJ1-5; v_call: TRBV28; cdr3_aa: CASSLGFSNQPQHF; cdr3_nt: TGTGCCAGCAGTTTAGGATTTAGCAATCAGCCCCAGCATTTT
clone_size: -; d_call: -; j_call: TRBJ1-1; v_call: TRBV6-5; cdr3_aa: CASSYSGRSNTEAFF; cdr3_nt: TGTGCCAGCAGTTACTCCGGACGGTCGAACACTGAAGCTTTCTTT
clone_size: -; d_call: -; j_call: TRBJ1-4; v_call: TRBV15; cdr3_aa: CATSSGRQLFF; cdr3_nt: TGTGCCACCAGCAGCGGACGCCAACTGTTTTTT
clone_size: -; d_call: -; j_call: TRBJ2-7; v_call: TRBV7-9; cdr3_aa: CASSRGTSYEQYF; cdr3_nt: TGTGCCAGCAGCCGAGGGACTTCCTACGAGCAGTACTTC
clone_size: once; d_call: -; j_call: TRBJ2-5; v_call: TRBV7-9; cdr3_aa: CASSLAGRDTVGETQYF; cdr3_nt: TGTGCCAGCAGCTTAGCGGGCCGGGACACGGTGGGGGAGACCCAGTACTTC
clone_size: -; d_call: -; j_call: TRBJ2-7; v_call: TRBV10-3; cdr3_aa: CAISESVHEQYF; cdr3_nt: TGTGCCATCAGTGAGTCGGTCCACGAGCAGTACTTC
clone_size: -; d_call: -; j_call: TRBJ2-7; v_call: TRBV19; cdr3_aa: CASSIASSFSYEQYF; cdr3_nt: TGTGCCAGTAGTATTGCATCATCATTCTCCTACGAGCAGTACTTC
clone_size: -; d_call: -; j_call: TRBJ1-2; v_call: TRBV27; cdr3_aa: CASSLLGGVHYGYTF; cdr3_nt: TGTGCCAGCAGTTTACTCGGAGGAGTCCACTATGGCTACACCTTC
clone_size: -; d_call: TRBD1; j_call: TRBJ2-3; v_call: TRBV7-6; cdr3_aa: CASSSGQGLGTDTQYF; cdr3_nt: TGTGCCAGCAGCTCGGGACAGGGGTTAGGCACAGATACGCAGTATTTT
clone_size: -; d_call: -; j_call: TRBJ1-1; v_call: TRBV6-5; cdr3_aa: CASSYSIANTEAFF; cdr3_nt: TGTGCCAGCAGTTACTCGATAGCTAACACTGAAGCTTTCTTT
clone_size: -; d_call: TRBD1; j_call: TRBJ1-1; v_call: TRBV19; cdr3_aa: CASSTIRSGTVNTEAFF; cdr3_nt: TGTGCCAGTAGTACCATCCGGAGCGGGACAGTGAACACTGAAGCTTTCTTT
clone_size: -; d_call: TRBD1; j_call: TRBJ1-5; v_call: TRBV14; cdr3_aa: CASSPVGQLSHNQPQHF; cdr3_nt: TGTGCCAGCAGCCCTGTGGGACAGCTAAGCCACAATCAGCCCCAGCATTTT
clone_size: -; d_call: TRBD2; j_call: TRBJ2-2; v_call: TRBV4-1; cdr3_aa: CASSHLVPTSGTGELFF; cdr3_nt: TGCGCCAGCAGCCACTTGGTGCCGACTAGCGGCACCGGGGAGCTGTTTTTT
clone_size: -; d_call: TRBD2; j_call: TRBJ2-7; v_call: TRBV19; cdr3_aa: CASSDFAAGGPYEQYF; cdr3_nt: TGTGCCAGTAGTGATTTCGCAGCGGGGGGCCCCTACGAGCAGTACTTC